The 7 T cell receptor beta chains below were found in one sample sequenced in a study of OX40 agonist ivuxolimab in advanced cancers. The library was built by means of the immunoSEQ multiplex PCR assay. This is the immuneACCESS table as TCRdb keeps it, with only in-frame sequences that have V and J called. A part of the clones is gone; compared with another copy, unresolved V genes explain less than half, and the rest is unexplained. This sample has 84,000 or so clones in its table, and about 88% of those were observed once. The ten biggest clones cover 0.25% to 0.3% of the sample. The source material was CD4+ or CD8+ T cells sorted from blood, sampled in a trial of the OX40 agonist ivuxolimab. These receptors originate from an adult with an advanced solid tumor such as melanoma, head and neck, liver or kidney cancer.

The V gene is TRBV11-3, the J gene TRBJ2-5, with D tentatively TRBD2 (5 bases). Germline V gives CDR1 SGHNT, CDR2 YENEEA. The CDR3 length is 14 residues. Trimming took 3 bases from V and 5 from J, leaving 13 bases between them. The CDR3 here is CASSLGRGGETQYF. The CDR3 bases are TGTGCCAGCAGCTTGGGCCGAGGAGGCGAGACCCAGTACTTC.

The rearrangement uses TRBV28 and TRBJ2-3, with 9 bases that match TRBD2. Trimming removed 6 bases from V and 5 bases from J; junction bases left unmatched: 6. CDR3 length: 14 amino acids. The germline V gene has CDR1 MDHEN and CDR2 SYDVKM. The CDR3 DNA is TGTGCCAGCAGGATAGCGGGGGCGGTAGATACGCAGTATTTT. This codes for CASRIAGAVDTQYF.

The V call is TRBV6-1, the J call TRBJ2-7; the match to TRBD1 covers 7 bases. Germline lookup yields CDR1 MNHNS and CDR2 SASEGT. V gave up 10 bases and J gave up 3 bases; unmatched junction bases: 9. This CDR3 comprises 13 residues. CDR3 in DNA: TGTGCCACCCCGGGACAGAGAAGCTACGAGCAGTACTTC. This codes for CATPGQRSYEQYF.

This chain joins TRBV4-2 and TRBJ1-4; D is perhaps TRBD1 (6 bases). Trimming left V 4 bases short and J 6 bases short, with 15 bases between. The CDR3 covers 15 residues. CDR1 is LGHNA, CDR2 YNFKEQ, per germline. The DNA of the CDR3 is TGTGCCAGCAGCCGGGATCCGGGACAACATGAAAAACTGTTTTTT. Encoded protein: CASSRDPGQHEKLFF.

The CDR3 loop reads CASSSVRDGYEQYF. CDR3 DNA sequence: TGTGCCAGCAGCAGCGTCCGGGACGGCTACGAGCAGTACTTC. The chain couples TRBV11-2 to TRBJ2-7, with D possibly being TRBD1 or TRBD2 (5 bases each). Looked up from germline, CDR1 is SGHAT and CDR2 is FQNNGV. The CDR3 is 14 amino acids. V lost 5 bases, J lost 3 bases, and 14 bases lay in between.

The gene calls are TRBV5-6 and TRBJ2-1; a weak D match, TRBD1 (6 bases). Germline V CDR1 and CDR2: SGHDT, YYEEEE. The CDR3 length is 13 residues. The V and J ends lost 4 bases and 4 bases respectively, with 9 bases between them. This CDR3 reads CASSRGQYNEQFF. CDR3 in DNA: TGTGCCAGCAGCCGTGGACAGTACAATGAGCAGTTCTTC.

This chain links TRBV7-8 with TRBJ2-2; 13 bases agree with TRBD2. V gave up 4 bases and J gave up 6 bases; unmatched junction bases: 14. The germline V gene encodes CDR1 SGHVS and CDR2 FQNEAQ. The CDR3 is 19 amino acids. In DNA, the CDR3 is TGTGCCAGCAGCTCCCTGGGACTAGCGGGGTTTTCTGGGGCCGGGGAGCTGTTTTTT. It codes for CASSSLGLAGFSGAGELFF.